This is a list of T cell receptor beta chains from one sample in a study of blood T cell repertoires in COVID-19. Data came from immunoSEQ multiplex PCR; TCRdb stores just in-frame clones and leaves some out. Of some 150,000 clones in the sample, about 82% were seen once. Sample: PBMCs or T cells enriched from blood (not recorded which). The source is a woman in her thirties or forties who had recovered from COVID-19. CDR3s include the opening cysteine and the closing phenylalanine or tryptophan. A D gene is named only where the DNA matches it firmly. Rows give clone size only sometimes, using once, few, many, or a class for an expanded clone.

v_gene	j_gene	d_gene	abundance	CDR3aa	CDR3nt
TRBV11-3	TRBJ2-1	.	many	CASSLGLREVPGNEQFF	TGTGCCAGCAGCTTAGGACTCAGGGAGGTACCTGGGAATGAGCAGTTCTTC
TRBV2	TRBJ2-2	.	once	CASRGEVRELFF	TGTGCCAGCAGAGGGGAAGTGAGGGAGCTGTTTTTT
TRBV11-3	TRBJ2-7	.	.	CASSQGGPSYEQYF	TGTGCCAGCAGCCAGGGGGGACCCTCCTACGAGCAGTACTTC
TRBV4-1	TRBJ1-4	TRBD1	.	CASSQDPGQGGEKLFF	TGCGCCAGCAGCCAAGATCCAGGACAGGGTGGTGAAAAACTGTTTTTT
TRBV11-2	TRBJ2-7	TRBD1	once	CASSLEGTEYF	TGTGCCAGCAGCTTAGAAGGGACAGAGTACTTC
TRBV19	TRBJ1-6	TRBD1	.	CASRPGQGDNSPLHF	TGTGCCAGTAGACCGGGACAGGGGGATAATTCACCCCTCCACTTT
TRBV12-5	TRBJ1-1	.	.	CASGRGNTEAFF	TGTGCTAGTGGCCGAGGGAACACTGAAGCTTTCTTT
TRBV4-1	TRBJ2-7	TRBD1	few	CASSQEGTGLEQYF	TGCGCCAGCAGCCAAGAGGGGACAGGTCTCGAGCAGTACTTC
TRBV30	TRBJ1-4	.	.	CAWSAGRTNEKLFF	TGTGCCTGGAGTGCGGGGAGAACTAATGAAAAACTGTTTTTT
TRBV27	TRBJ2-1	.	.	CASSLSAGPTNEQFF	TGTGCCAGCAGTTTATCGGCGGGTCCTACAAATGAGCAGTTCTTC
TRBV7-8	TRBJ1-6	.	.	CASSLGAGDNSPLHF	TGTGCCAGCAGCTTAGGTGCGGGTGATAATTCACCCCTCCACTTT
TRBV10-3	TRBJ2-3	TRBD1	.	CAISESRQGADTQYF	TGTGCCATCAGTGAGTCGAGGCAGGGGGCAGATACGCAGTATTTT
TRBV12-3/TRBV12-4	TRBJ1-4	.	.	CASSWAGEKLFF	TGTGCCAGCAGCTGGGCCGGAGAAAAACTGTTTTTT